This entry lists 11 T cell receptor beta chains sequenced from one sample in a study of blood T cell repertoires in COVID-19. Measured with immunoSEQ multiplex PCR; TCRdb has only the in-frame clones, and not every one. The sample contains over 200,000 clones, less than 90% of which appear only once. Specimen: PBMCs or T cells enriched from blood (not recorded which). Every receptor here comes from a woman aged 50 to 60 in a cohort exposed to, infected with or recovered from COVID-19 (not recorded which).

J is TRBJ1-1 and V is TRBV29-1; unclear D gene. This CDR3 region has 13 residues. V lost 4 bases to trimming and J lost 1 base, with 10 bases between them. Germline V CDR1 and CDR2: SQVTM, ANQGSEA. In DNA, the CDR3 is TGCAGCGTTGGCGCCAGGCCGAACACTGAAGCTTTCTTT. The encoded protein is CSVGARPNTEAFF.

J is TRBJ1-4 and V is TRBV5-1, with TRBD1 identical over 7 bases. The germline CDR1 and CDR2 sequences are SGHRS and YFSETQ. The CDR3 loop spans 16 amino acids. V lost 5 bases and J lost 7; bases outside the gene matches: 14. Here the CDR3 DNA reads TGCGCCAGCAGGCCCGCCTACGGACAGGATCGTGAAAAACTGTTTTTT. Amino acid sequence: CASRPAYGQDREKLFF.

The gene calls are TRBV12-5 and TRBJ1-4; D gene unclear. Trimming removed 1 base at V and 10 bases at J, with 13 bases between. The CDR3 runs to 14 residues. Per germline, CDR1 LGHNT and CDR2 FRNRAP. Here the CDR3 DNA reads TGTGCTAGTGGTTTGGCACCTTTCAGCGGAAAACTGTTTTTT. It is translated as CASGLAPFSGKLFF.

The V call is TRBV5-8, the J call TRBJ2-7, with a weak D call TRBD2 (6 bases). V lost 0 bases and J 5 bases, leaving 15 bases between the germline ends. This CDR3 is 15 amino acids long. Germline assignment: CDR1 SGHTS and CDR2 YDEGEE. The CDR3 bases are TGTGCCAGCAGCTTGGTTGTGGGACGCGGGGACGAGCAGTACTTC. Amino acids: CASSLVVGRGDEQYF.

This chain connects TRBV7-8 to TRBJ2-4; tentatively, D is TRBD1 (5 bases). The germline V gene has CDR1 SGHVS and CDR2 FQNEAQ. Trimming shortened V by 5 bases and J by 0 bases, and 14 bases separated the two germline ends. The CDR3 has 16 amino acids. The CDR3 DNA reads TGTGCCAGCAGCGACCGACAGAGACTAGCCAAAAACATTCAGTACTTC. It encodes CASSDRQRLAKNIQYF.

The chain uses TRBV3-1 (or the pseudogene TRBV3-2) and TRBJ1-2; D is uncertain. The CDR3 sequence is 13 residues long. Germline lookup yields CDR1 LGHDT and CDR2 YNNKEL (reference sequence). Trimming removed 0 bases from V and 4 bases from J, with 6 bases in between. The CDR3 reads CASSQEYGYGYTF. The CDR3 bases are TGTGCCAGCAGCCAAGAATACGGCTATGGCTACACCTTC.

V is TRBV7-6 and J is TRBJ2-4, with 9 bases lining up with TRBD1. Germline CDR1 is SGHVS and CDR2 is FNYEAQ. J lost 7 bases, V lost 5 bases, and 12 bases had no gene match. The CDR3 has 16 amino acids. DNA for the CDR3: TGTGCCAGCAGCCCAACACCTGACAGGGGGAGCAACATTCAGTACTTC. Its protein is CASSPTPDRGSNIQYF.

V and J are TRBV5-4 and TRBJ1-6; tentative D call: TRBD1 (6 bases). With 0 bases removed from V and 5 bases from J, the gap between germline ends came to 15 bases. The V gene's germline CDR1 is SGHNT and CDR2 YYREEE (reference sequence). The CDR3 sequence is 17 residues long. The CDR3 bases are TGTGCCAGCAGCTTGGCAGGGGCCGTGGGCGATAATTCACCCCTCCACTTT. Translation gives CASSLAGAVGDNSPLHF.

This rearrangement joins TRBV4-3 to TRBJ1-2; tentative D call: TRBD1 (5 bases). Trimming pared 0 bases from V and 6 bases from J, leaving 14 bases between. Per germline, CDR1 LGHNA and CDR2 YSLEER. CDR3 size: 15 residues. As DNA, the CDR3 is TGCGCCAGCAGCCAAGATCCCCAGGGTTACGATGGCTACACCTTC. Translating it yields CASSQDPQGYDGYTF.

The V gene is TRBV28, the J gene TRBJ1-3; a possible D gene is TRBD1 (5 bases). The germline V gene has CDR1 MDHEN and CDR2 SYDVKM. With 6 bases removed from V and 0 bases from J, the gap between germline ends came to 21 bases. The length of the CDR3 is 18 residues. For the CDR3, the DNA is TGTGCCAGCAGCCGTCGCCCCCCCGGGGACTACTCTGGAAACACCATATATTTT. Its protein is CASSRRPPGDYSGNTIYF.

V gene TRBV5-1 combines with J gene TRBJ1-1, with 7 bases aligning to TRBD1. Germline trimming cut 1 base from V and 0 bases from J; bases unmatched to any gene: 3. Per germline, CDR1 SGHRS and CDR2 YFSETQ. CDR3 length: 15 residues. The CDR3 reads CASSLSQGMNTEAFF. The CDR3 DNA follows: TGCGCCAGCAGCTTGTCACAGGGGATGAACACTGAAGCTTTCTTT. The full variable domain, rest sourced from reference TRBV5-1 and TRBJ1-1, is KAGVTQTPRYLIKTRGQQVTLSCSPISGHRSVSWYQQTPGQGLQFLFEYFSETQRNKGNFPGRFSGRQFSNSRSEMNVSTLELGDSALYLCASSLSQGMNTEAFFGQGTRLTVV.